This TCR beta chain was identified during a study of T cell responses to AZD1222 COVID-19 vaccine (dated by TCRdb to the early 2020s). Regarding the study in general: A total of under 250 trial participants underwent TCR sequencing, of whom 207 had received two doses of AZD1222 and roughly 26 had received two doses of the MenACWY control vaccine. Trial participants were enrolled by age into subgroups of 18-55, 56-69 and 70-plus years, and roughly 150, 30 and 60 TCR-sequenced participants, respectively, were included in these subgroups. Paper-wide results and their limitations: After two AZD1222 doses, both the breadth and the depth of spike-specific TCRs were significantly higher than at day 0 and than in MenACWY recipients. In the small 56-69-year group, the increase in depth fell short of significance, most likely because of low power. Conclusions about previously exposed vaccinees are limited, since just five to seven AZD1222 recipients were seropositive for SARS-CoV-2 at baseline. Because no day 14 peak-response samples were available, repertoires were characterized only after the peak T cell response. Participants were mostly white British, with more females than males. The authors suggested clonal diversity may have been underestimated. Reportedly, close to half of the unique spike-specific TCRs recognized epitopes lying outside the regions that are mutated in the B.1.351 and B.1.1.7 variants. The vaccine-associated CD4 TCRs covered the entire spike protein, and the dominant responses fell in regions 160-218 and 743-854.

The CDR3 regions of human TCRbeta chains were analyzed by immunosequencing. Regarding the original processing steps: TCRs in the repertoires were compared against a reference library of SARS-CoV-2-specific TCRs that had been generated with the MIRA antigen-specificity platform. Breadth meant the fraction of unique TCRs that were SARS-CoV-2-associated, whereas depth meant the fraction of total T cells that were SARS-CoV-2-associated. Using the MIRA data, each spike-specific TCR was mapped to the spike region that the TCR reacts to and placed in a CD4 or CD8 class. Log10-transformed breadth and depth values were compared by one-way ANOVA with Sidak's multiple comparisons tests. TCRdb's version of the immuneACCESS table is confined to in-frame rearrangements and falls short of the full clone set. An unresolved V gene accounts for under half of the shortfall where checked; the remainder is of unknown origin. The V and J calls and clone size are taken from that table; D and trimming were inferred from the DNA. The sample yields more than 75,000 clones; 91% were counted once. The ten largest clones take up around 8% of the sample.

The time point label for this specimen denotes: about 28 days (+/-7) after the second vaccine dose. AZD1222 recipients given second doses at about 4 weeks or at about 12 weeks were pooled, since spike-specific TCR depth and breadth were not found to differ between the two schedules. Vaccinee samples were obtained from the UK trials COV001 and COV002, which included a single-blind randomized controlled phase 2/3 trial of AZD1222 (ChAdOx1 nCoV-19) in healthy adults. Trial participant PBMC samples were collected at day 0 and day 28 after the second dose for TCRbeta chain sequencing. From the cysteine through the phenylalanine, the CDR3 covers 15 amino acids. The retained sequence is limited to the CDR3, 45 bases, with the frame set at the first base. The germline V gene encodes CDR1 SGHRS and CDR2 YFSETQ. The germline V and J ends show losses of 0 bases and 2 bases respectively, and no gene match explains 1 base of the junction.

Worth noting for this clone: The antigen it binds to is not known. No per-base quality is available; no much larger clone lies one base away.

Sequenced material: peripheral blood, taken 28 days after the second AZD1222 dose. This receptor was identified in an adult who received the AZD1222 COVID-19 vaccine. Recombination connected TRBV5-1 to TRBJ2-7, with 11 central nucleotides matching TRBD2. The CDR3 protein is CASSLGSGRAYEQYF. The bases read TGCGCCAGCAGCTTGGGTAGCGGGAGGGCCTACGAGCAGTACTTC.